The text below deals with one T cell receptor beta chain. This entry belongs to a study of CD8+CD57+ T cells in acquired aplastic anemia. Overall study context: Sorted CD4+ plus CD8+ cells gave DNA averaging 3.2 ug. An average of roughly 10 million reads for CD4+ cells was obtained from healthy donors.

Profiling of TCR beta VDJ combinations and CDR3 sequences used genomic DNA as template. TCRdb analysed the reads with MiXCR anew, one entry per CDR3 protein. This table has around 130,000 distinct CDR3 sequences, 48% appearing once. CDR3 length equals 16 residues. The V segment lost 5 bases and the J segment 4 bases; nucleotides outside the gene matches: 6. Germline-derived CDR1 and CDR2 are ENHRY and SYGVKD. The source is a human donor in good health, serving as a control. The V call is TRBV10-3, the J call TRBJ2-3; 13 bases are a match to TRBD2. Sequencing input: sorted CD4+, CD8+, or CD8+CD57+ T cells (not recorded which) from PBMCs. In DNA form, the CDR3 reads TGTGCCATCAGTTTTCGACTAGCGGGGGGCTCAGATACGCAGTATTTT. Protein: CAISFRLAGGSDTQYF.